The rows below give T cell receptor beta chains drawn from one sample of a study of blood T cell repertoires in COVID-19. Generated by immunoSEQ multiplex PCR, the TCRdb table keeps only in-frame clones and is missing some. The sample has 200,000 to 300,000 clones; approximately 90% are singletons. The sequenced sample was PBMCs or T cells enriched from blood (not recorded which). All receptors derive from a woman in her thirties or forties with acute COVID-19. Each CDR3 is given with its conserved first and last residue. Each record gives: CDR3 protein, CDR3 DNA, clone size, D gene, J gene, V gene. D genes are given only for firm matches. Clone size is not always given. Where it is, it says once, few, many or a class for expanded clones.

CDR3 protein: CASSQLGQSADTQYF
CDR3 DNA: TGTGCCAGCAGCCAACTGGGACAGTCCGCAGATACGCAGTATTTT
clone size: NA
D gene: TRBD1
J gene: TRBJ2-3
V gene: TRBV3-1/TRBV3-2

CDR3 protein: CASSSGLAETDTQYF
CDR3 DNA: TGTGCTAGCAGCTCGGGACTAGCGGAAACAGATACGCAGTATTTT
clone size: NA
D gene: TRBD2
J gene: TRBJ2-3
V gene: TRBV7-7

CDR3 protein: CATSSQEGGTVYF
CDR3 DNA: TGTGCCACCAGCTCCCAAGAGGGCGGGACCGTATATTTT
clone size: NA
D gene: NA
J gene: TRBJ1-3
V gene: TRBV15

CDR3 protein: CASTFHTKSGRGLDTQYF
CDR3 DNA: TGTGCCAGCACCTTCCATACTAAAAGCGGGAGGGGTTTGGATACGCAGTATTTT
clone size: NA
D gene: TRBD2
J gene: TRBJ2-3
V gene: TRBV5-8

CDR3 protein: CASSFRDTSYGYTF
CDR3 DNA: TGTGCCAGCAGCTTCCGGGACACGTCCTATGGCTACACCTTC
clone size: NA
D gene: NA
J gene: TRBJ1-2
V gene: TRBV7-8

CDR3 protein: CASSLDSSGANVLTF
CDR3 DNA: TGTGCCAGCAGCTTGGACAGCTCTGGGGCCAACGTCCTGACTTTC
clone size: NA
D gene: NA
J gene: TRBJ2-6
V gene: TRBV5-4

CDR3 protein: CASSVDEGAREKLFF
CDR3 DNA: TGTGCCAGCAGCGTAGATGAGGGGGCACGTGAAAAACTGTTTTTT
clone size: NA
D gene: TRBD1
J gene: TRBJ1-4
V gene: TRBV9

CDR3 protein: CATSGPSGTSRSNTGELFF
CDR3 DNA: TGTGCCACCAGTGGTCCTAGCGGGACGTCCAGGTCGAACACCGGGGAGCTGTTTTTT
clone size: NA
D gene: TRBD2
J gene: TRBJ2-2
V gene: TRBV24-1

CDR3 protein: CASSYSQGNNSPLHF
CDR3 DNA: TGTGCCAGCAGTTACTCACAGGGGAATAATTCACCCCTCCACTTT
clone size: NA
D gene: TRBD1
J gene: TRBJ1-6
V gene: TRBV6-5

CDR3 protein: CASSVGSGSTDTQYF
CDR3 DNA: TGTGCCAGCAGCGTAGGTAGCGGGAGCACAGATACGCAGTATTTT
clone size: once
D gene: TRBD2
J gene: TRBJ2-3
V gene: TRBV9

CDR3 protein: CASSQPDREAQKLFF
CDR3 DNA: TGTGCCAGCAGCCAACCGGACAGGGAGGCCCAAAAACTGTTTTTT
clone size: NA
D gene: TRBD1
J gene: TRBJ1-4
V gene: TRBV3-1/TRBV3-2

CDR3 protein: CASSSNRGAKNIQYF
CDR3 DNA: TGTGCCAGCAGCTCAAACAGGGGAGCCAAAAACATTCAGTACTTC
clone size: NA
D gene: TRBD1
J gene: TRBJ2-4
V gene: TRBV7-9

CDR3 protein: CASSEALPVASGRNNEQFF
CDR3 DNA: TGTGCCAGCAGTGAAGCGCTTCCTGTTGCTAGCGGAAGAAACAATGAGCAGTTCTTC
clone size: once
D gene: TRBD2
J gene: TRBJ2-1
V gene: TRBV2

CDR3 protein: CASSGERVPPDTQYF
CDR3 DNA: TGTGCCAGCAGCGGGGAGAGAGTGCCGCCAGATACGCAGTATTTT
clone size: once
D gene: NA
J gene: TRBJ2-3
V gene: TRBV9

CDR3 protein: CASSRPGQPFEAFF
CDR3 DNA: TGTGCCAGCAGTCGTCCGGGACAGCCCTTTGAAGCTTTCTTT
clone size: NA
D gene: TRBD1
J gene: TRBJ1-1
V gene: TRBV6-5

CDR3 protein: CASSFFFRKDGEQFF
CDR3 DNA: TGTGCCAGCAGTTTTTTTTTCAGAAAAGATGGTGAGCAGTTCTTC
clone size: NA
D gene: NA
J gene: TRBJ2-1
V gene: TRBV28

CDR3 protein: CASGPAGLAGGPDTQYF
CDR3 DNA: TGTGCTAGTGGCCCCGCGGGGCTAGCGGGAGGGCCAGATACGCAGTATTTT
clone size: NA
D gene: TRBD2
J gene: TRBJ2-3
V gene: TRBV12-5

CDR3 protein: CASSLGLNEKLFF
CDR3 DNA: TGCGCCAGCAGCTTGGGTCTTAATGAAAAACTGTTTTTT
clone size: NA
D gene: NA
J gene: TRBJ1-4
V gene: TRBV5-1

CDR3 protein: CASRTGAYSPLHF
CDR3 DNA: TGTGCCAGTAGGACAGGAGCTTATTCACCCCTCCACTTT
clone size: NA
D gene: NA
J gene: TRBJ1-6
V gene: TRBV19

CDR3 protein: CATSDPNSGNTIYF
CDR3 DNA: TGTGCCACCAGTGACCCCAACTCTGGAAACACCATATATTTT
clone size: NA
D gene: NA
J gene: TRBJ1-3
V gene: TRBV24-1

CDR3 protein: CASTIDRGHTGELFF
CDR3 DNA: TGTGCCAGTACGATCGACAGGGGGCACACCGGGGAGCTGTTTTTT
clone size: NA
D gene: TRBD1
J gene: TRBJ2-2
V gene: TRBV19

CDR3 protein: CASSPPRTGEGYTF
CDR3 DNA: TGTGCCAGCAGTCCACCGCGGACAGGGGAAGGCTACACCTTC
clone size: NA
D gene: TRBD1
J gene: TRBJ1-2
V gene: TRBV28

CDR3 protein: CASSPVGRVYNEQFF
CDR3 DNA: TGTGCCAGCAGCCCCGTGGGGAGGGTCTACAATGAGCAGTTCTTC
clone size: NA
D gene: TRBD2
J gene: TRBJ2-1
V gene: TRBV7-9

CDR3 protein: CASSQEAGVADTQYF
CDR3 DNA: TGCGCCAGCAGCCAAGAAGCGGGAGTAGCAGATACGCAGTATTTT
clone size: NA
D gene: TRBD2
J gene: TRBJ2-3
V gene: TRBV4-3

CDR3 protein: CATSRASSGNTIYF
CDR3 DNA: TGTGCCACCAGCAGAGCGAGTTCTGGAAACACCATATATTTT
clone size: NA
D gene: NA
J gene: TRBJ1-3
V gene: TRBV15

CDR3 protein: CASSRQGAQRGPYEQYF
CDR3 DNA: TGCGCCAGCAGCCGACAGGGGGCGCAGAGGGGGCCTTACGAGCAGTACTTC
clone size: once
D gene: TRBD1
J gene: TRBJ2-7
V gene: TRBV5-1

CDR3 protein: CASSLAGGVEDTQYF
CDR3 DNA: TGCGCCAGCAGCTTGGCAGGGGGCGTTGAAGATACGCAGTATTTT
clone size: NA
D gene: TRBD1
J gene: TRBJ2-3
V gene: TRBV5-1

CDR3 protein: CASSLNGDQETQYF
CDR3 DNA: TGTGCCAGCAGCTTAAACGGGGACCAAGAGACCCAGTACTTC
clone size: NA
D gene: NA
J gene: TRBJ2-5
V gene: TRBV7-2

CDR3 protein: CASSLVGTGSNSPLHF
CDR3 DNA: TGTGCCAGCAGCTTAGTAGGGACAGGGTCTAATTCACCCCTCCACTTT
clone size: NA
D gene: TRBD1
J gene: TRBJ1-6
V gene: TRBV7-2

CDR3 protein: CASSSAASNQPQHF
CDR3 DNA: TGTGCCAGCAGCTCAGCGGCAAGCAATCAGCCCCAGCATTTT
clone size: NA
D gene: NA
J gene: TRBJ1-5
V gene: TRBV7-9

CDR3 protein: CASSVGGSGANVLTF
CDR3 DNA: TGTGCCAGCAGCGTCGGGGGATCAGGGGCCAACGTCCTGACTTTC
clone size: NA
D gene: NA
J gene: TRBJ2-6
V gene: TRBV9

CDR3 protein: CASSPGQAAFVGQHF
CDR3 DNA: TGTGCCAGCAGCCCGGGACAGGCCGCGTTTGTTGGCCAGCATTTT
clone size: NA
D gene: TRBD1
J gene: TRBJ1-5
V gene: TRBV7-6

CDR3 protein: CASSSSGTFQNEQFF
CDR3 DNA: TGTGCCAGCAGTAGTTCCGGGACTTTCCAGAATGAGCAGTTCTTC
clone size: NA
D gene: NA
J gene: TRBJ2-1
V gene: TRBV28

CDR3 protein: CASSDPTTRHQETQYF
CDR3 DNA: TGTGCCAGCAGTGACCCGACTACGAGACACCAAGAGACCCAGTACTTC
clone size: NA
D gene: NA
J gene: TRBJ2-5
V gene: TRBV6-4

CDR3 protein: CASSLYKRGGEAFF
CDR3 DNA: TGTGCCAGCAGCTTGTATAAAAGGGGTGGAGAAGCTTTCTTT
clone size: NA
D gene: NA
J gene: TRBJ1-1
V gene: TRBV7-8

CDR3 protein: CAISESSGYTF
CDR3 DNA: TGTGCCATCAGTGAGTCGAGTGGCTACACCTTC
clone size: NA
D gene: NA
J gene: TRBJ1-2
V gene: TRBV10-3

CDR3 protein: CASSEVPSLAYEQYF
CDR3 DNA: TGTGCCAGCAGTGAAGTCCCTAGCTTAGCCTACGAGCAGTACTTC
clone size: few
D gene: NA
J gene: TRBJ2-7
V gene: TRBV2